A single sample is the source of the 21 T cell receptor beta chains below, sequenced in a study of early T cells in non-severe SARS-CoV-2 infection. TCRdb reprocessed the 5' RACE reads with MiXCR, giving one entry per CDR3 protein. There are 25,000 to 30,000 distinct CDR3 sequences in the sample; roughly 4% occur only once, and 10% lies in the top ten. The sequencing sample was made of whole blood. All receptors come from an adult who was a healthcare worker with PCR-confirmed SARS-CoV-2 infection or an uninfected control (not recorded which).

This clonotype was counted ten times or more. The chain combines TRBV20-1 with TRBJ2-5; D might be TRBD2 (6 bases). In germline, CDR1 is DFQATT, CDR2 SNEGSKA (reference sequence). V lost 6 bases and J 5 bases, leaving 19 bases between the germline ends. The CDR3 contains 14 residues. The CDR3 loop is CSAWELALGETQYF. The CDR3 DNA sequence: TGCAGTGCCTGGGAACTAGCCCTGGGGGAGACCCAGTACTTC.

The sample holds many counts of this clonotype. The chain uses TRBV20-1 and TRBJ2-5, with TRBD2 identical over 9 bases. Germline CDR1 reads DFQATT; CDR2 reads SNEGSKA (reference sequence). CDR3 length: 17 residues. With V trimmed by 6 bases and J by 4 bases, 18 bases remained unmatched. The CDR3 loop is CSARGGSGSLRVETQYF. CDR3 in DNA: TGCAGTGCCCGCGGGGGTAGCGGGAGTTTAAGGGTAGAGACCCAGTACTTC.

This clonotype was recorded many times. The rearrangement uses TRBV7-2 and TRBJ1-1; D is unresolved. This CDR3 has 13 amino acids. The germline gives CDR1 SGHTA, CDR2 FQGNSA. The V end lost 0 bases, the J end lost 5 bases, and 7 bases lay between the germline ends. The CDR3 sequence is CASSLALVTEAFF. DNA for the CDR3: TGTGCCAGCAGCTTAGCTCTCGTTACTGAAGCTTTCTTT.

This clonotype was counted at least ten times. The chain has TRBV11-3 and TRBJ2-3; TRBD2 might be the D (5 bases). CDR3 length: 15 residues. Deletions cut 7 bases from V and 0 bases from J, with 14 bases between. Germline-derived CDR1 and CDR2 are SGHNT and YENEEA. The CDR3 loop reads CASTEGLSSTDTQYF. The CDR3 region has the DNA TGTGCCAGCACCGAGGGTTTATCTAGCACAGATACGCAGTATTTT.

This clonotype was found once. A read error is possible here, since a much larger clone lies one base away. V is TRBV6-5 and J is TRBJ2-1; D might be TRBD1 or TRBD2, each matching 6 bases. Germline V gene sequence: CDR1 MNHEY, CDR2 SVGAGI. This CDR3 spans 14 amino acids. The CDR3: CTSSPRGVYNEQFF. DNA of the CDR3: TGTACCAGCAGTCCTAGGGGGGTTTACAATGAGCAGTTCTTC.

This clonotype came up a few times. The chain couples TRBV5-5 to TRBJ2-1; D possibly corresponds to TRBD1 (5 bases). This CDR3 comprises 15 residues. Deletions cut 4 bases from V and 3 bases from J, with 14 bases between. The germline V gene encodes CDR1 SGHKS and CDR2 YYEKEE (reference sequence). CDR3 bases: TGTGCCAGCAGCCTAGGGGCAGGAAACTACAATGAGCAGTTCTTC. It specifies CASSLGAGNYNEQFF. The variable domain in full, completed from reference TRBV5-5 and TRBJ2-1, reads DAGVTQSPTHLIKTRGQQVTLRCSPISGHKSVSWYQQVLGQGPQFIFQYYEKEERGRGNFPDRFSARQFPNYSSELNVNALLLGDSALYLCASSLGAGNYNEQFFGPGTRLTVL.

This clonotype was observed at least ten times. The chain joins TRBV19 to TRBJ2-7, with a tentative D call TRBD2 (5 bases). Germline CDR1 LNHDA, CDR2 SQIVND (reference sequence). Trimming stripped 5 bases from V and 6 bases from J, with 14 bases between. The CDR3 sequence is 13 residues long. The CDR3 reads CASSGPGIGEQYF. CDR3 DNA sequence: TGTGCCAGTAGTGGGCCGGGGATCGGCGAGCAGTACTTC.

This clonotype was observed many times. The CDR3 coding sequence is TGTGCCAGCAGCTTAGCTGGTGCCGGGGAGCTGTTTTTT. As protein: CASSLAGAGELFF. The chain joins TRBV11-3 to TRBJ2-2; D gene uncertain. V was trimmed by 1 base and J by 6 bases, leaving 6 bases between them. The CDR3 has 13 amino acids. Germline V gene lookup returns CDR1 SGHNT and CDR2 YENEEA.

This clonotype appeared many times. The chain carries TRBV20-1 and TRBJ2-7; the match to TRBD2 covers 8 bases. Germline loops: CDR1 DFQATT, CDR2 SNEGSKA (reference sequence). This CDR3 is 15 amino acids long. Trimming at V came to 4 bases and at J to 3 bases, leaving 11 bases not matched to a gene. The CDR3 nucleotides read TGCAGTGCTAAAAGCGATGATACTAGCGGCTACGAGCAGTACTTC. The encoded protein is CSAKSDDTSGYEQYF.

There are many counts of this clonotype. V usage is TRBV3-1 and J usage is TRBJ2-5; 10 nucleotides align to TRBD2. This CDR3 is built from 14 residues. Germline V CDR1 and CDR2: LGHDT, YNNKEL (reference sequence). V gave up 3 bases and J gave up 3 bases; unmatched junction bases: 1. The CDR3: CASSQGLAKETQYF. The CDR3, as DNA: TGTGCCAGCAGCCAGGGACTAGCGAAAGAGACCCAGTACTTC.

The chain has TRBV5-5 and TRBJ1-2, with 8 bases identical to TRBD1. Germline assignment: CDR1 SGHKS and CDR2 YYEKEE (reference sequence). The trim removed 4 bases at V and 5 bases at J, leaving 7 bases unmatched. This CDR3 contains 14 residues. The chain's CDR3 is CASSIGQGEYGYTF. The CDR3, as DNA: TGTGCCAGCAGCATAGGACAGGGCGAATATGGCTACACCTTC.

The J gene is TRBJ1-5, the V gene TRBV7-9, with D possibly TRBD1 on 5 matching bases. This CDR3 contains 12 residues. V was clipped by 6 bases and J by 7 bases, with 10 bases between them. CDR1 is SEHNR, CDR2 FQNEAQ, per germline (reference sequence). CDR3 nucleotide sequence: TGTGCCAGCAGTTCGGCAGGGCAGCCCCAGCATTTT. It specifies CASSSAGQPQHF.

This clonotype was counted at least ten times. For the CDR3, the DNA is TGCGCCAGCAGCCTTACCAGGGGCGAAAAACTGTTTTTT. Translating gives CASSLTRGEKLFF. J is TRBJ1-4 and V is TRBV4-1; tentatively, D is TRBD1 (6 bases). V was cut by 4 bases and J by 8 bases, with 11 bases left in between. Germline V gene sequence: CDR1 MGHRA, CDR2 YSYEKL. This CDR3 spans 13 amino acids.

A remark on this clonotype: A much larger clone lies a single base off, so this may be a read error. Since the CDR3 does not end with the conserved phenylalanine or tryptophan, this likely comes from a read error. The chain uses TRBV7-2 and TRBJ2-7; tentative D call: TRBD2 (6 bases). With 4 bases removed from V and 0 bases from J, the gap between germline ends came to 10 bases. The length of the CDR3 is 14 residues. The V gene's germline CDR1 is SGHTA and CDR2 FQGNSA. Here the CDR3 DNA reads TGTGCCAGCAGCTCGGGCGGGACCTCCTACGAGCAGTACTCC. Translating gives CASSSGGTSYEQYS.

The V and J genes are TRBV3-1 and TRBJ2-5; TRBD2 agrees at 9 bases. Germline V lookup: CDR1 LGHDT, CDR2 YNNKEL (reference sequence). The CDR3 is 16 residues long. The ends lost 0 bases at V and 4 bases at J; junction bases unmatched: 6. CDR3 sequence reads: CASSQDLGSGRETQYF. CDR3 nucleotide sequence: TGTGCCAGCAGCCAAGATCTAGGTAGCGGGAGAGAGACCCAGTACTTC.

This clonotype was seen ten or more times. The rearrangement links TRBV6-1 to TRBJ2-7, with TRBD2 identical over 8 bases. This CDR3 comprises 13 residues. J was trimmed by 4 bases and V by 5 bases; bases with no gene match: 4. Germline V gene lookup returns CDR1 MNHNS and CDR2 SASEGT. The CDR3 sequence is CASSPSGRYEQYF. The DNA for the CDR3 is TGTGCCAGCAGTCCCAGCGGGAGATACGAGCAGTACTTC.

This clonotype was recorded a few times. This chain links TRBV28 with TRBJ2-5; possible D gene TRBD1, 5 bases. This CDR3 has 12 residues. Deletions cut 10 bases from V and 4 bases from J, with 13 bases between. Germline V gene data show CDR1 as MDHEN and CDR2 as SYDVKM. CDR3 residues: CATQGTRETQYF. The DNA for the CDR3 is TGTGCCACTCAGGGAACTCGAGAGACCCAGTACTTC.

This clonotype was counted ten times or more. This chain links TRBV2 with TRBJ1-1; TRBD1 is a possible D gene (5 bases). Germline-derived CDR1 and CDR2 are SNHLY and FYNNEI. V was cut by 2 bases and J by 1 base, with 8 bases left in between. This CDR3 is built from 14 residues. CDR3 loop: CASSERDRNTEAFF. CDR3 nucleotides: TGTGCCAGCAGTGAACGAGACAGGAACACTGAAGCTTTCTTT.

In this sample, this clonotype turned up a few times. CDR3 region: CSAGQGNEQFF. The CDR3 DNA sequence: TGCAGTGCTGGCCAGGGAAATGAGCAGTTCTTC. The genes are TRBV20-1 and TRBJ2-1; D may be TRBD1 (5 bases). The CDR3 is made up of 11 amino acids. The V end was cut by 5 bases, the J end by 7 bases, with 9 bases between. CDR1 DFQATT and CDR2 SNEGSKA come from the germline V gene (reference sequence).

This clonotype was counted ten times or more. The gene calls are TRBV28 and TRBJ2-3; a weak D match, TRBD1 (6 bases). Trimming took 8 bases from V and 2 from J, leaving 17 bases between them. This CDR3 has 15 residues. Germline-derived CDR1 and CDR2 are MDHEN and SYDVKM. The CDR3 bases are TGTGCCAGCTTTACTCCTACAGGGCTCACAGATACGCAGTATTTT. Protein sequence: CASFTPTGLTDTQYF.

This clonotype was seen many times. The J gene is TRBJ2-3, the V gene TRBV20-1, with TRBD1 identical over 7 bases. Germline loops: CDR1 DFQATT, CDR2 SNEGSKA (reference sequence). This CDR3 contains 15 residues. The trim removed 4 bases at V and 1 base at J, leaving 8 bases unmatched. The CDR3 reads CSATPDRDGTDTQYF. The CDR3 coding sequence is TGCAGTGCTACCCCCGACAGGGATGGCACAGATACGCAGTATTTT.